This TCR beta chain was recovered during a study of blood T cell repertoires in COVID-19. The germline V gene encodes CDR1 SNHLY and CDR2 FYNNEI. The CDR3 spans 14 residues. V shed 7 bases and J shed 2 bases, with 12 bases lying between them. Assay used: immunoSEQ multiplex PCR; TCRdb lists only in-frame clones, some missing. The sample yields roughly 190,000 clones, roughly 86% seen once. The sample holds a few counts of this clone. Sequencing was carried out using peripheral blood. V usage is TRBV2 and J usage is TRBJ1-5, with D unresolved. The receptor was derived from a man aged 65-85 years with acute or convalescent COVID-19. The CDR3 nucleotides read TGTGCCAGCACCTATATTGAGGGCAATCAGCCCCAGCATTTT. Translating gives CASTYIEGNQPQHF.